Shown below are 7 T cell receptor beta chains from a single sample sequenced in a study of cytomegalovirus exposure and HLA in healthy donors. 13 Jbeta primers and 60 Vbeta primers were used for the PCR. Data came from immunoSEQ multiplex PCR; TCRdb stores just in-frame clones and leaves some out. Among over 110,000 clones, about 79% were seen once, and the ten largest hold more than 2.5%. The sample comprised PBMCs. These receptors were collected from a male donor in good health and CMV-seronegative.

The V call is TRBV7-8, the J call TRBJ1-2, with 7 positions matching TRBD1. The CDR3 runs to 15 residues. The V gene's germline CDR1 is SGHVS and CDR2 FQNEAQ. With V trimmed by 5 bases and J by 6 bases, 12 bases remained unmatched. The CDR3 DNA follows: TGTGCCAGCAGCAGCGTCCCGGGACAGAGTGATGGCTACACCTTC. This gives the protein CASSSVPGQSDGYTF.

The J gene is TRBJ1-2, the V gene TRBV4-3, with unresolved D. This CDR3 contains 15 residues. The germline V gene encodes CDR1 LGHNA and CDR2 YSLEER. Trimming took 0 bases from V and 0 from J, leaving 8 bases between them. This chain's CDR3 is CASSQDRATNYGYTF. The CDR3 DNA follows: TGCGCCAGCAGCCAAGATAGAGCTACTAACTATGGCTACACCTTC.

CDR3: CASSLSGDSYNEQFF. The CDR3 region has the DNA TGCGCCAGCAGCCTCAGCGGAGACTCCTACAATGAGCAGTTCTTC. The V call is TRBV5-1, the J call TRBJ2-1, with D perhaps matching TRBD2 (5 bases). V lost 4 bases, J lost 0 bases, and 11 bases lay in between. Germline lookup yields CDR1 SGHRS and CDR2 YFSETQ. The CDR3 consists of 15 residues.

The chain links TRBV7-6 to TRBJ2-7; a possible D gene is TRBD2 (5 bases). The CDR3 consists of 14 residues. The V end was cut by 8 bases, the J end by 5 bases, with 19 bases between. Germline loops: CDR1 SGHVS, CDR2 FNYEAQ. The chain's CDR3 is CASGLGAALDEQYF. CDR3 nucleotide sequence: TGTGCCAGCGGACTGGGAGCTGCCCTCGACGAGCAGTACTTC.

The J gene is TRBJ2-5, the V gene TRBV6-5; D possibly corresponds to TRBD2 (5 bases). Germline loops: CDR1 MNHEY, CDR2 SVGAGI. Trimming left V 6 bases short and J 5 bases short, with 19 bases between. The CDR3 spans 15 residues. DNA for the CDR3: TGTGCCAGCAGCCGGACTCAGTCAACCTGGGAGACCCAGTACTTC. Translation: CASSRTQSTWETQYF.

The chain employs TRBV4-3 and TRBJ1-1; 8 positions agree with TRBD1. Unmatched junction bases numbered 9, after V lost 4 bases and J lost 5 bases. The CDR3 is 15 amino acids. Germline CDR1 reads LGHNA; CDR2 reads YSLEER. CDR3 region: CASSRTSGGLTEAFF. CDR3 nucleotide sequence: TGCGCCAGCAGCCGGACTTCAGGGGGCCTGACTGAAGCTTTCTTT.

The rearrangement joins TRBV29-1 to TRBJ1-1, with a possible D match to TRBD1 (5 bases). Germline CDR1 SQVTM, CDR2 ANQGSEA. V lost 3 bases and J 1 base, leaving 12 bases between the germline ends. The CDR3 totals 14 residues. The CDR3 protein is CSVDREERNTEAFF. The CDR3 DNA sequence: TGCAGCGTTGACAGGGAAGAGAGGAACACTGAAGCTTTCTTT.